This entry describes one T cell receptor beta chain. Germline values: CDR1 SGHTA, CDR2 FQGTGA. J gave up 5 bases and V 4 bases, and 13 bases lay outside the gene matches. CDR3 length: 16 amino acids. Original data processing: Scientists estimated how many nucleated cells there were by amplifying reference gene primers. Data came from immunoSEQ multiplex PCR; TCRdb stores just in-frame clones and leaves some out. D and trimming were read from the DNA, whereas the V and J calls and clone size are those reported in that table. The repertoire holds about 55,000 clones, with roughly four fifths as singletons. These data come from a study of blood T cell repertoires in COVID-19. Study summary: T cells, B-cell-depleted T cells, or PBMCs supplied cDNA or gDNA.

This chain uses TRBV7-3 with TRBJ1-2, with 7 bases fitting TRBD1. The sequenced sample consisted of peripheral blood. The TCR originated in a woman aged 55-75 years with acute or convalescent COVID-19. The CDR3 DNA reads TGTGCCAGCAGCTCCCGCCCCCGGGACAGCCTATATGGCTACACCTTC. Encoded protein: CASSSRPRDSLYGYTF.